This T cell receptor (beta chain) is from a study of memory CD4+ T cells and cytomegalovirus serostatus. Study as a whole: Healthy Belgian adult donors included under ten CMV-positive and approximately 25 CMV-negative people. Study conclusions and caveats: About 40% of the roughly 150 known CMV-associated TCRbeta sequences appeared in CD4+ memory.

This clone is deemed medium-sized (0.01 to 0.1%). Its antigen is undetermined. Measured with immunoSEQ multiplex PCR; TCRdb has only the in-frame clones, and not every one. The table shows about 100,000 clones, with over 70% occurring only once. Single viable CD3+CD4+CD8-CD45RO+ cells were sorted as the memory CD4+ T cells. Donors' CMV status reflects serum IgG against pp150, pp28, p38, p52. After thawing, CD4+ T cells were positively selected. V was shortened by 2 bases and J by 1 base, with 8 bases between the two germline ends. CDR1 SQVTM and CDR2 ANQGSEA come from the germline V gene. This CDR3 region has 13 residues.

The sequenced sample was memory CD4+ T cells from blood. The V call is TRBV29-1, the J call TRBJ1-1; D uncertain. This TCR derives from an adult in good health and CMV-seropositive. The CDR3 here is CSVESWSNTEAFF. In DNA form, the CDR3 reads TGCAGCGTTGAATCTTGGTCGAACACTGAAGCTTTCTTT.